The rows below give T cell receptor beta chains drawn from one sample of a study of beta chain features in type 1 diabetes. Profiling relied on immunoSEQ multiplex PCR, and the TCRdb table lists in-frame clones only, not all of them. The sample lists around 500,000 clones, approximately 10% seen once, with about 0.045% in the top ten. Input material: naive CD4+ T cells from blood. The receptors shown here come from a woman under 30 in good health. Each CDR3 is given with its conserved first and last residue. The D gene is left open where the match is weak. Expanded clones get a size class; other rows say once, few or many, or leave the size out.

d_call	cdr3_length	j_call	clone_size	v_call	cdr3_aa	cdr3_nt
-	16	TRBJ1-1	few	TRBV9	CASSAPGALGNTEAFF	TGTGCCAGCAGCGCTCCCGGAGCCTTGGGGAACACTGAAGCTTTCTTT
-	16	TRBJ2-3	few	TRBV10-3	CAISARGGTSTDTQYF	TGTGCCATCAGTGCCAGGGGCGGAACTAGCACAGATACGCAGTATTTT
-	13	TRBJ2-5	-	TRBV7-3	CASSLSREETQYF	TGTGCCAGCAGCTTATCCCGGGAAGAGACCCAGTACTTC
-	13	TRBJ1-1	-	TRBV28	CASSSPGRVVAFF	TGTGCCAGCAGTTCCCCCGGGAGGGTAGTTGCTTTCTTT
TRBD1	14	TRBJ2-3	-	TRBV6-1	CASRRQGNADTQYF	TGTGCCAGCAGAAGACAGGGTAATGCAGATACGCAGTATTTT
-	13	TRBJ2-3	few	TRBV18	CASSPGPTDTQYF	TGTGCCAGCTCACCGGGACCCACAGATACGCAGTATTTT
-	15	TRBJ2-5	-	TRBV30	CAWSLAVAARETQYF	TGTGCCTGGAGCCTGGCTGTGGCGGCAAGAGAGACCCAGTACTTC
-	14	TRBJ1-4	few	TRBV14	CASSRGGESEKLFF	TGTGCCAGCAGCCGTGGAGGGGAAAGTGAAAAACTGTTTTTT
-	13	TRBJ1-2	few	TRBV29-1	CSVDRTGGGGYTF	TGCAGCGTTGATAGAACGGGGGGGGGTGGCTACACCTTC
-	14	TRBJ2-2	-	TRBV30	CAFTPTVTTGELFF	TGTGCCTTCACCCCGACTGTTACAACCGGGGAGCTGTTTTTT
-	15	TRBJ2-4	few	TRBV28	CASSPAGLAKNIQYF	TGTGCCAGCAGCCCCGCCGGTCTAGCCAAAAACATTCAGTACTTC
TRBD2	11	TRBJ2-1	-	TRBV29-1	CSVYSGDTRFF	TGCAGCGTTTACAGCGGGGATACGCGGTTCTTC
-	14	TRBJ2-1	few	TRBV7-9	CASNPGSKYNEQFF	TGTGCCAGCAACCCAGGGTCCAAGTACAATGAGCAGTTCTTC
-	14	TRBJ1-2	-	TRBV9	CASSVEQGRYGYTF	TGTGCCAGCAGCGTAGAACAGGGTCGCTATGGCTACACCTTC
TRBD2	18	TRBJ2-3	-	TRBV5-1	CASSGTSGRGSSTDTQYF	TGCGCCAGCAGCGGGACTAGCGGGAGAGGTTCTAGCACAGATACGCAGTATTTT
-	12	TRBJ2-2	-	TRBV6-5	CASSYRLGELFF	TGTGCCAGCAGTTACCGCCTAGGGGAGCTGTTTTTT
-	13	TRBJ2-3	-	TRBV4-1	CASSPSTLPTRYF	TGCGCCAGCAGCCCAAGCACCCTACCGACGAGGTATTTT
-	16	TRBJ2-7	-	TRBV5-5	CASSLTTGTSSYEQYF	TGTGCCAGCAGCTTAACCACCGGGACCTCGAGCTACGAGCAGTACTTC
TRBD2	17	TRBJ2-1	few	TRBV11-3	CASSLGAGTTPYNEQFF	TGTGCCAGCAGCTTGGGAGCCGGGACTACCCCCTACAATGAGCAGTTCTTC
-	16	TRBJ2-5	-	TRBV4-1	CASSRPGAELQETQYF	TGCGCCAGCAGCCGCCCCGGGGCAGAATTACAAGAGACCCAGTACTTC
-	14	TRBJ2-3	-	TRBV9	CASSEGPNTDTQYF	TGTGCCAGCAGCGAGGGACCAAACACAGATACGCAGTATTTT
-	11	TRBJ2-5	-	TRBV30	CAWSVRETQYF	TGTGCCTGGAGTGTTCGGGAGACCCAGTACTTC
-	12	TRBJ1-1	few	TRBV5-1	CASSLKNTEAFF	TGCGCCAGCAGCTTGAAGAACACTGAAGCTTTCTTT
-	14	TRBJ2-5	-	TRBV27	CASSLSISQETQYF	TGTGCCAGCAGTTTAAGTATATCCCAAGAGACCCAGTACTTC
-	16	TRBJ2-1	few	TRBV5-4	CASSLGRWSSYNEQFF	TGTGCCAGCAGCCTGGGACGGTGGAGCTCCTACAATGAGCAGTTCTTC
TRBD2	14	TRBJ2-4	few	TRBV6-5	CASSTSGGSNIQYF	TGTGCCAGCAGTACTAGCGGGGGTTCAAACATTCAGTACTTC
TRBD2	15	TRBJ2-1	-	TRBV7-8	CASRGAGTRWNEQFF	TGTGCCAGCAGGGGAGCCGGGACTAGATGGAATGAGCAGTTCTTC
-	15	TRBJ2-3	-	TRBV6-5	CASSYGGAETDTQYF	TGTGCCAGCAGTTACGGGGGGGCCGAGACAGATACGCAGTATTTT
TRBD2	19	TRBJ2-7	few	TRBV23-1	CASRAGGPRPRDEDYEQYF	TGCGCCAGCAGGGCGGGGGGGCCGAGGCCGCGGGACGAGGACTACGAGCAGTACTTC
TRBD2	16	TRBJ2-5	few	TRBV9	CASSLSGTSGRETQYF	TGTGCCAGCAGCCTTTCCGGGACTAGCGGGAGGGAGACCCAGTACTTC
-	14	TRBJ2-3	few	TRBV4-1	CASSQDRSTDTQYF	TGCGCCAGCAGCCAAGATCGAAGCACAGATACGCAGTATTTT
-	14	TRBJ2-3	-	TRBV30	CAWSVRLGADTQYF	TGTGCCTGGAGTGTACGATTAGGGGCAGATACGCAGTATTTT
-	15	TRBJ2-6	few	TRBV5-1	CASSLVTAGANVLTF	TGCGCCAGCAGCTTGGTGACAGCTGGGGCCAACGTCCTGACTTTC
TRBD1	17	TRBJ2-2	once	TRBV9	CASSLTGQGRNTGELFF	TGTGCCAGCAGCCTCACAGGACAGGGGAGGAACACCGGGGAGCTGTTTTTT
-	16	TRBJ2-1	-	TRBV15	CATSRVQGVGYNEQFF	TGTGCCACCAGCAGAGTTCAGGGTGTAGGGTACAATGAGCAGTTCTTC
-	14	TRBJ2-2	-	TRBV9	CASSVSGSTGELFF	TGTGCCAGCAGCGTTAGCGGTTCCACCGGGGAGCTGTTTTTT
TRBD2	16	TRBJ2-7	-	TRBV29-1	CSVDGTSGGSSYEQYF	TGCAGCGTTGACGGGACTAGCGGGGGGAGCTCCTACGAGCAGTACTTC
-	14	TRBJ2-1	-	TRBV4-1	CASSQDARENEQFF	TGCGCCAGCAGCCAAGATGCCAGGGAGAATGAGCAGTTCTTC
-	13	TRBJ1-5	few	TRBV27	CASSSTFYQPQHF	TGTGCCAGCAGTTCCACGTTTTATCAGCCCCAGCATTTT
-	16	TRBJ1-2	few	TRBV4-2	CASSQDLTPPNYGYTF	TGTGCCAGCAGCCAAGATCTTACACCACCTAACTATGGCTACACCTTC